These 22 T cell receptor beta chains originate from one sample sequenced in a study of T cell responses to AZD1222 COVID-19 vaccine. This table comes from immunoSEQ multiplex PCR, and its TCRdb copy is limited to in-frame clones, with some not included. The repertoire includes more than 150,000 clones, about 92% of them detected once, and 8.5% to 12% sits in the top ten. The material sequenced was peripheral blood, taken on day 0 of AZD1222 vaccination. The receptors stem from an adult in good health.

The genes are TRBV29-1 and TRBJ1-4; 7 positions match TRBD1. CDR3 size: 15 residues. CDR1 and CDR2 from the germline V gene are SQVTM and ANQGSEA. The V gene end was trimmed by 5 bases and the J gene end by 0 bases; junction bases not matched to a gene: 6. The CDR3 sequence: CSVSTGRTTNEKLFF. The CDR3 nucleotides are TGCAGCGTTTCGACAGGGAGGACAACTAATGAAAAACTGTTTTTT.

The rearrangement uses TRBV4-2 and TRBJ1-2; D is unclear. Trimming took 0 bases from V and 3 from J, leaving 11 bases between them. The CDR3 has 15 amino acids. Per germline, CDR1 LGHNA and CDR2 YNFKEQ. CDR3 protein: CASSQETNRDYGYTF. CDR3 in DNA: TGTGCCAGCAGCCAAGAAACTAACAGAGACTATGGCTACACCTTC.

The chain carries TRBV27 and TRBJ1-1, with D possibly matching TRBD1 (5 bases). The V and J ends lost 3 bases and 4 bases respectively, with 9 bases between them. Germline V lookup: CDR1 MNHEY, CDR2 SMNVEV (reference sequence). The CDR3 totals 13 residues. Here the CDR3 DNA reads TGTGCCAGCAGTTTCGGGGGATCCACTGAAGCTTTCTTT. Encoded protein: CASSFGGSTEAFF.

A note on this clone: No DNA is shown, since the ends of the CDR3 on it are uncertain; the CDR3 is the one TCRdb lists. The chain couples TRBV21-1 to TRBJ1-5. TRBV21-1 is reported as a pseudogene. The CDR3 spans 18 amino acids, including both terminal residues. The CDR3 protein is CASSKVYQCKLDRQPQHF.

The chain is built from TRBV4-1 and TRBJ2-7; no firm D call. V lost 1 base and J 6 bases, leaving 10 bases between the germline ends. The germline V gene has CDR1 MGHRA and CDR2 YSYEKL. The CDR3 is 13 amino acids. This CDR3 is CASSQGDTREQYF. For the CDR3, the DNA is TGCGCCAGCAGCCAAGGGGATACACGCGAGCAGTACTTC.

This clone has a single count. This chain links TRBV4-3 with TRBJ1-2, with D uncertain. This CDR3 contains 15 residues. V lost 4 bases and J lost 0, with 12 bases in between. Germline-derived CDR1 and CDR2 are LGHNA and YSLEER. This chain's CDR3 is CASSLKWGSNYGYTF. Written as DNA, the CDR3 is TGCGCCAGCAGCCTTAAGTGGGGTTCTAACTATGGCTACACCTTC.

V usage is TRBV28 and J usage is TRBJ1-2; D gene ambiguous. V lost 5 bases and J lost 4, with 14 bases in between. This CDR3 has 14 amino acids. Germline CDR1 reads MDHEN; CDR2 reads SYDVKM. In nucleotides, the CDR3 is TGTGCCAGCAGTCCCCTCGACGGTAGCTATGGCTACACCTTC. This translates into CASSPLDGSYGYTF.

The rearrangement links TRBV6-5 to TRBJ1-1; 8 bases are a match to TRBD1. The germline gives CDR1 MNHEY, CDR2 SVGAGI. CDR3 length: 13 amino acids. V dropped 8 bases and J dropped 2; count of bases not matched to a gene: 4. The CDR3 DNA reads TGTGCCAGCTCGGGACAGGTTAACACTGAAGCTTTCTTT. As protein: CASSGQVNTEAFF.

V is TRBV5-1 and J is TRBJ2-7, with TRBD1 as a possible D gene (6 bases). Trimming removed 8 bases at V and 2 bases at J, with 20 bases between. The CDR3 length is 15 residues. The germline CDR1 and CDR2 sequences are SGHRS and YFSETQ. The CDR3 protein is CARDPTGQTTYEQYV. For the CDR3, the DNA is TGCGCCAGGGACCCTACCGGACAGACGACCTACGAGCAGTACGTC.

CDR3 residues: CASSPSTGGFEAFF. DNA for the CDR3: TGTGCCAGCAGCCCCTCGACAGGGGGGTTTGAAGCTTTCTTT. The chain recombines TRBV7-2 with TRBJ1-1; the match to TRBD1 covers 9 bases. CDR3 length equals 14 residues. CDR1 is SGHTA and CDR2 is FQGNSA in the germline V gene. V dropped 5 bases and J dropped 7; count of bases not matched to a gene: 8.

The V gene is TRBV27, the J gene TRBJ2-5; no clear D gene. This CDR3 spans 13 amino acids. The germline V gene encodes CDR1 MNHEY and CDR2 SMNVEV (reference sequence). V lost 5 bases and J 1 base, leaving 8 bases between the germline ends. CDR3 bases: TGTGCCAGCAGTCGGCCCGGCCAAGAGACCCAGTACTTC. As protein: CASSRPGQETQYF.

This clone was seen only once. The chain links TRBV2 to TRBJ2-3; 10 bases are a match to TRBD1. Germline trimming cut 7 bases from V and 3 bases from J; bases unmatched to any gene: 4. This CDR3 comprises 14 residues. Germline-derived CDR1 and CDR2 are SNHLY and FYNNEI. CDR3: CASIRDRGTDTQYF. The CDR3 DNA reads as TGTGCCAGCATCCGGGACAGGGGAACAGATACGCAGTATTTT.

The rearrangement links TRBV4-1 to TRBJ2-5; 7 nucleotides agree with TRBD1. The junction had 5 bases not matched to a gene; V was cut back by 0 bases and J by 1 base. CDR1 and CDR2 from the germline V gene are MGHRA and YSYEKL. This CDR3 has 16 amino acids. The CDR3 DNA sequence: TGCGCCAGCAGCCAAGATTGGGGACAGCTCCAAGAGACCCAGTACTTC. It specifies CASSQDWGQLQETQYF.

This chain links TRBV6-1 with TRBJ1-1; D is perhaps TRBD1 (5 bases). This CDR3 comprises 15 residues. Germline CDR1 is MNHNS and CDR2 is SASEGT. V was shortened by 1 base and J by 4 bases, with 13 bases between the two germline ends. CDR3 sequence: CASSEVPGTGTEAFF. CDR3 in DNA: TGTGCCAGCAGTGAAGTCCCGGGGACGGGCACTGAAGCTTTCTTT.

The chain uses TRBV29-1 and TRBJ1-1; a possible D gene is TRBD1 (5 bases). The V gene lost 7 bases and the J gene lost 6 bases, with 18 bases spanning the gap. From germline, CDR1 is SQVTM and CDR2 ANQGSEA. CDR3 size: 13 residues. The CDR3 loop reads CSALGRPGSEAFF. CDR3 sequence (DNA): TGCAGCGCCCTGGGACGCCCGGGGTCTGAAGCTTTCTTT.

The chain uses TRBV9 and TRBJ2-3; D gene uncertain. V lost 5 bases to trimming and J lost 4 bases, with 20 bases between them. CDR3 length: 16 amino acids. CDR1 and CDR2 (germline): SGDLS, YYNGEE. This CDR3 reads CASRIRGDGYADTQYF. The CDR3 nucleotides read TGTGCCAGCAGGATCCGTGGGGATGGATACGCAGATACGCAGTATTTT.

The CDR3 DNA sequence: TGTGCCAGCAGTGAATATCCAGGGAACACTGAAGCTTTCTTT. Residues: CASSEYPGNTEAFF. The gene calls are TRBV2 and TRBJ1-1; D gene ambiguous. Germline V lookup: CDR1 SNHLY, CDR2 FYNNEI. The CDR3 loop spans 14 amino acids. V lost 2 bases and J 1 base, leaving 8 bases between the germline ends.

This chain connects TRBV29-1 to TRBJ1-1, with D unclear. The CDR3 has 13 amino acids. Germline V gene sequence: CDR1 SQVTM, CDR2 ANQGSEA. V was pared by 2 bases and J by 4 bases, with 11 bases between. The CDR3 spells CSVELGLGTEAFF. In nucleotides, the CDR3 is TGCAGCGTTGAATTAGGGTTGGGCACTGAAGCTTTCTTT.

J is TRBJ1-1 and V is TRBV14; a weak D match, TRBD1 (6 bases). Trimming took 10 bases from V and 0 from J, leaving 12 bases between them. The CDR3 is 13 residues long. Germline V lookup: CDR1 SGHDN, CDR2 FVKESK. The CDR3 nucleotides read TGTGCCATCGGAGAGGGGGTGAACACTGAAGCTTTCTTT. The encoded protein is CAIGEGVNTEAFF. The full variable domain, in which reference TRBV14 and TRBJ1-1 provide the parts outside the CDR3, is EAGVTQFPSHSVIEKGQTVTLRCDPISGHDNLYWYRRVMGKEIKFLLHFVKESKQDESGMPNNRFLAERTGGTYSTLKVQPAELEDSGVYFCAIGEGVNTEAFFGQGTRLTVV.

The J gene is TRBJ1-1, the V gene TRBV13; 7 bases are shared with TRBD1. CDR3 size: 13 residues. Trimming removed 3 bases from V and 10 bases from J; junction bases left unmatched: 8. CDR1 is PRHDT, CDR2 FYEKMQ, per germline (reference sequence). This CDR3 reads CASSLRPRQGAFF. The CDR3 bases are TGTGCCAGCAGCTTGAGGCCGCGACAGGGAGCTTTCTTT.

This chain joins TRBV3-1 (or the pseudogene TRBV3-2) and TRBJ2-3; D remains ambiguous. This CDR3 contains 13 residues. Germline loops: CDR1 LGHDT, CDR2 YNNKEL (reference sequence). The V and J ends lost 4 bases and 8 bases respectively, with 13 bases between them. The CDR3 region is CASSRSGDGTQYF. CDR3 nucleotides: TGTGCCAGCAGCCGATCGGGTGATGGTACGCAGTATTTT.

The chain recombines TRBV9 with TRBJ1-1; D is ambiguous. CDR3 length: 15 amino acids. The ends were cut back, 0 bases at V and 5 bases at J, with 14 bases in the middle. Germline loops: CDR1 SGDLS, CDR2 YYNGEE. The CDR3 DNA is TGTGCCAGCAGCGTAGAAGGGAGGAGTTGGACTGAAGCTTTCTTT. As protein: CASSVEGRSWTEAFF.